The TCR beta chain described here comes from a study of cytomegalovirus exposure and HLA in healthy donors. V was clipped by 0 bases and J by 5 bases; unmatched bases: 3. The CDR3 contains 14 residues. Germline CDR1 reads MGHRA; CDR2 reads YSYEKL. PCR involved 60 Vbeta and 13 Jbeta primers. Using immunoSEQ multiplex PCR, the repertoire was profiled, and TCRdb retains in-frame clones only, with some absent. The data contain about 200,000 clones, approximately 70% of them singletons. Sequenced material: PBMCs. V and J are TRBV4-1 and TRBJ2-7; 8 bases align to TRBD1. The receptor was derived from a man in his forties in good health and CMV-seropositive. In nucleotides, the CDR3 is TGCGCCAGCAGCCAAGAGGACAGGGAAGACGAGCAGTACTTC. Its protein is CASSQEDREDEQYF.